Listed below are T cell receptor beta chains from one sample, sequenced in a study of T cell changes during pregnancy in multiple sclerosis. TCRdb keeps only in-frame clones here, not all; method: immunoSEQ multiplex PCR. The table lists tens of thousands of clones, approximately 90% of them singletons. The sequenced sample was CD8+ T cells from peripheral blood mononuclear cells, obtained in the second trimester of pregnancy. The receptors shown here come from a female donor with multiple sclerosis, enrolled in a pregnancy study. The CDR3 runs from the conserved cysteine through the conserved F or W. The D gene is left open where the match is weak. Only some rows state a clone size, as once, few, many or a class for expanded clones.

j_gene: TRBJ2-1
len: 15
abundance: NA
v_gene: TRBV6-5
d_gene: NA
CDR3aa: CASSYRPGGSNEQFF
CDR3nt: TGTGCCAGCAGTTACCGGCCAGGGGGGAGCAATGAGCAGTTCTTC

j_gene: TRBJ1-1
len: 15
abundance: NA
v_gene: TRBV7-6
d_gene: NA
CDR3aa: CASSLSTGMNTEAFF
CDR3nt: TGTGCCAGCAGCTTGAGTACAGGTATGAACACTGAAGCTTTCTTT

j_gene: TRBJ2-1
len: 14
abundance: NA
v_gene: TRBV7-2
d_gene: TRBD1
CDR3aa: CASSLRGLYNEQFF
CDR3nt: TGTGCCAGCAGCTTGAGGGGGCTCTACAATGAGCAGTTCTTC

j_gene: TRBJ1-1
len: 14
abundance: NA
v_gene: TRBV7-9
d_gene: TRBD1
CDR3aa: CASSFLGTGTEAFF
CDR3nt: TGTGCCAGCAGCTTTTTAGGGACAGGCACTGAAGCTTTCTTT

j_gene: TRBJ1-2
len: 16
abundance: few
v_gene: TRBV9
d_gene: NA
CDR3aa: CASSRMTDLPLYGYTF
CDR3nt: TGTGCCAGCAGCCGAATGACAGATCTACCTCTCTATGGCTACACCTTC

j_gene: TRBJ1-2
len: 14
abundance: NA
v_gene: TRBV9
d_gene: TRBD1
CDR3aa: CASTPGGGINGYTF
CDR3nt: TGTGCCAGCACCCCAGGGGGCGGTATCAATGGCTACACCTTC

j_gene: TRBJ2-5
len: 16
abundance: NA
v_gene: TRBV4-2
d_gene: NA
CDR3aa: CASSQDAGAAQETQYF
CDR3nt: TGTGCCAGCAGCCAAGATGCGGGGGCGGCCCAAGAGACCCAGTACTTC

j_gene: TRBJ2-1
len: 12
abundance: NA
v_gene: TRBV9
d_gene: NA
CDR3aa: CASSATGNEQFF
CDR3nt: TGTGCCAGCAGCGCAACGGGAAATGAGCAGTTCTTC

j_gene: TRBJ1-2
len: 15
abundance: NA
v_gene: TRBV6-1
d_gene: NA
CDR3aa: CASSETDNPNYGYTF
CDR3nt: TGTGCCAGCAGTGAAACAGATAACCCGAACTATGGCTACACCTTC

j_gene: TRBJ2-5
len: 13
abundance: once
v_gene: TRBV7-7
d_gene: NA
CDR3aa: CASSLSGKETQYF
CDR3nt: TGTGCCAGCAGCCTTAGCGGTAAAGAGACCCAGTACTTC

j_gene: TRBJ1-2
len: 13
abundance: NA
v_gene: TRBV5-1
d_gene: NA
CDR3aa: CASSPLGDYGYTF
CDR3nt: TGCGCCAGCAGCCCCCTCGGGGACTATGGCTACACCTTC

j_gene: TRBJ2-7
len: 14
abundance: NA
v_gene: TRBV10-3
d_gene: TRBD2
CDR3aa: CAIRHSGGNYEQYF
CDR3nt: TGTGCCATCAGACATAGCGGGGGGAATTACGAGCAGTACTTC

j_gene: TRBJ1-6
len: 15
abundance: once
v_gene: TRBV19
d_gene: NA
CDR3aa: CASSIKGEGISPLHF
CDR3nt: TGTGCCAGTAGTATCAAAGGGGAAGGGATTTCACCCCTCCACTTT

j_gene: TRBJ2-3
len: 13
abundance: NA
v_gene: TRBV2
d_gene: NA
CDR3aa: CAGYSGHTDTQYF
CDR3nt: TGTGCCGGTTACTCGGGACACACAGATACGCAGTATTTT